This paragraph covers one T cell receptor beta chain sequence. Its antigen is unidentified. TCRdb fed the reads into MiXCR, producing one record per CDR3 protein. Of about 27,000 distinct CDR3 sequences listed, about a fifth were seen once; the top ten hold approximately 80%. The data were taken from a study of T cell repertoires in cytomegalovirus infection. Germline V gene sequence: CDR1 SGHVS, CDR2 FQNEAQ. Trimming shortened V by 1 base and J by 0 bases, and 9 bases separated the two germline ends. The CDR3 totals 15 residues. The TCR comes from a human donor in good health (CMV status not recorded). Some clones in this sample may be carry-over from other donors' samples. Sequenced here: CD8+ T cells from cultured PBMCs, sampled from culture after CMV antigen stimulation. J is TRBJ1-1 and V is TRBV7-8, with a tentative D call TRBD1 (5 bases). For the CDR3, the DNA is TGTGCCAGCAGCTTAGAGGCGGGGGTGAACACTGAAGCTTTCTTT. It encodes CASSLEAGVNTEAFF.